Listed below are T cell receptor beta chains from one sample, sequenced in a study of radiation and T cells in renal cell carcinoma. Assay: immunoSEQ multiplex PCR; the TCRdb copy retains only in-frame clones and omits some. The top ten hold 9.4% of the sample, which has approximately 92,000 clones, around 85% seen once. Sequencing used blood, obtained from a patient whose treatment included radiotherapy and nephrectomy. These receptors were obtained from a man in his fifties with renal cell carcinoma. The CDR3 runs from the conserved cysteine through the conserved F or W. Rows give clone size only sometimes, using once, few, many, or a class for an expanded clone.

TRBJ2-7 TRBV5-4 few CASQQAYEQYF
TRBJ2-1 TRBV6-6 NA CASSAPGLAYNEQFF
TRBJ2-2 TRBV5-6 NA CASSSGQGGRWAGELFF
TRBJ1-5 TRBV18 few CASSPKGARDQPQHF
TRBJ2-7 TRBV30 NA CASKQADDYEQYF
TRBJ1-2 TRBV6-5 NA CASSPAGDRVYGYTF
TRBJ2-7 TRBV28 NA CASIRIAGAVQYF
TRBJ1-1 TRBV2 NA CASRPGTGHAFF
TRBJ2-1 TRBV5-1 NA CASSGGTPSSYNEQFF
TRBJ1-6 TRBV5-5 NA CASRRWGGGFSSPLHF
TRBJ2-3 TRBV7-3 NA CASSLSLVIAGGSDTQYF
TRBJ2-3 TRBV29-1 NA CSVEGTGQSTDTQYF
TRBJ2-7 TRBV11-2 NA CASSPDRYEQYF
TRBJ1-1 TRBV28 NA CASAQPQGKAFF
TRBJ2-2 TRBV7-2 NA CASSFSPRGGGELFF
TRBJ2-3 TRBV9 NA CASSVGTGGSTDTQYF
TRBJ2-6 TRBV4-1 NA CASAAEGSGANVLTF